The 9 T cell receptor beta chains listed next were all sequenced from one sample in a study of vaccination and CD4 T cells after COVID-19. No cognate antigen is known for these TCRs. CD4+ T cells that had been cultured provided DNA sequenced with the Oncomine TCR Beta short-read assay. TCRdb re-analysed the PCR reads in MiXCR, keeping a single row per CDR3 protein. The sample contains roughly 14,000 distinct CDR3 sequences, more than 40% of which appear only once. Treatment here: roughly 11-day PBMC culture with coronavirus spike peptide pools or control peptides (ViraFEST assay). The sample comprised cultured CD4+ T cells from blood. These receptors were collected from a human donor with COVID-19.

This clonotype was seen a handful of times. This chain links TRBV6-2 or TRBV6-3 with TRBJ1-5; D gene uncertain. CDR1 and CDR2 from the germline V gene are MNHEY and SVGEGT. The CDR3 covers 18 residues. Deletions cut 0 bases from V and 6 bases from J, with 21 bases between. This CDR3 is CASSYSKAARLPGQPQHF. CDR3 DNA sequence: TGTGCCAGCAGTTACTCGAAGGCGGCGCGCCTTCCAGGTCAGCCCCAGCATTTT.

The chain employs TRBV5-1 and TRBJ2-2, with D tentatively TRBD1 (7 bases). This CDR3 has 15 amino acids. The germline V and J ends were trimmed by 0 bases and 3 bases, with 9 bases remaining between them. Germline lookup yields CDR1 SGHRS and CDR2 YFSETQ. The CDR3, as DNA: TGCGCCAGCAGCTTGGCAGGGGGGTACACCGGGGAGCTGTTTTTT. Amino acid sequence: CASSLAGGYTGELFF.

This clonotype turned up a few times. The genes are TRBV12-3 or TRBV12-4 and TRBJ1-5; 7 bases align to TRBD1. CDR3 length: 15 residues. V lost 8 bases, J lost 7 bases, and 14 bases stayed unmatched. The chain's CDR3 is CASFGGRGKGQPQHF. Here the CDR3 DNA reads TGTGCCAGCTTTGGTGGCAGGGGGAAGGGACAGCCCCAGCATTTT.

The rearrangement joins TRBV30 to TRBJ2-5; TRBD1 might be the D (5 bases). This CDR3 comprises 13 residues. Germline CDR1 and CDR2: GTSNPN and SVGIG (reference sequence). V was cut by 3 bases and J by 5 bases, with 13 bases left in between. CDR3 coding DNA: TGTGCCTGGAGCCCACCAGGGCGGGAGACCCAGTACTTC. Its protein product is CAWSPPGRETQYF.

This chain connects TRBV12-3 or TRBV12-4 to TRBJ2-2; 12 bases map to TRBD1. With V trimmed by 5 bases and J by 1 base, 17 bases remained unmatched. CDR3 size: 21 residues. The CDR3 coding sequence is TGTGCCAGCAGTGCAACCGGGACAGGGGGCTTATACCCGGGGAACACCGGGGAGCTGTTTTTT. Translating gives CASSATGTGGLYPGNTGELFF.

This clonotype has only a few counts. CDR3 nucleotides: TGTGCCAGCAGTGCCTTTGCGGGGGCCATCTCCTACGAGCAGTACTTC. Amino acid sequence: CASSAFAGAISYEQYF. V and J are TRBV6-1 and TRBJ2-7; D possibly corresponds to TRBD2 (7 bases). Trimming took 4 bases from V and 0 from J, leaving 16 bases between them. In germline, CDR1 is MNHNS, CDR2 SASEGT. The CDR3 extends over 16 amino acids.

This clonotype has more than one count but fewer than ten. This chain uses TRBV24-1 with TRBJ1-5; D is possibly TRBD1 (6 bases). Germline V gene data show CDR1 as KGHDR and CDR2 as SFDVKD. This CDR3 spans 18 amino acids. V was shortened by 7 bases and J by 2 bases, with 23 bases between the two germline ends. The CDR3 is CATRRNRDGSEGNQPQHF. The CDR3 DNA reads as TGTGCCACCAGAAGGAACAGGGACGGTTCGGAGGGCAATCAGCCCCAGCATTTT.

CDR3: CASSQGVAGRNEQFF. Here the CDR3 DNA reads TGTGCCAGCAGTCAGGGGGTGGCGGGGCGCAATGAGCAGTTCTTC. The gene calls are TRBV7-3 and TRBJ2-1; TRBD1 is a possible D gene (7 bases). The CDR3 is 15 residues long. The V and J ends lost 6 bases and 6 bases respectively, with 18 bases between them. Germline CDR1 reads SGHTA; CDR2 reads FQGTGA.

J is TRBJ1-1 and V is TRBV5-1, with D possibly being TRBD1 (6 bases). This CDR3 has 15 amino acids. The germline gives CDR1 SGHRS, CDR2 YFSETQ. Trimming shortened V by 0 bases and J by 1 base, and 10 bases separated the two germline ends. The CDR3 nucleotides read TGCGCCAGCAGCTTGGACAGGGCACCGAACACTGAAGCTTTCTTT. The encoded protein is CASSLDRAPNTEAFF.